Following are 18 T cell receptor beta chains from one sample sequenced in a study of Graves' ophthalmopathy and Graves' hyperthyroidism. From RNA, the CDR3 regions of TCR beta chains were amplified and sequenced. An opening RT-PCR round employed HTBI primers and preceded a second-round multiplex PCR. Via MiXCR, TCRdb re-called the multiplex PCR reads, giving one row per CDR3 protein. The repertoire holds a few hundred thousand distinct CDR3 sequences, with roughly 16% as singletons. The sample taken for sequencing was peripheral blood. The source is an adult man with Graves' ophthalmopathy.

This clonotype was counted many times. The chain combines TRBV15 with TRBJ2-7; the D call may be TRBD1 or TRBD2 (5 bases each). Per the germline V gene, CDR1 is LNHNV and CDR2 is YYDKDF (reference sequence). V was shortened by 5 bases and J by 3 bases, with 11 bases between the two germline ends. The CDR3 is 13 residues long. The CDR3 DNA sequence: TGTGCCACCAGCCCGGGACGAATCTACGAGCAGTACTTC. Protein product: CATSPGRIYEQYF.

A few counts support this clonotype. This may stem from a read error, because a much larger clone lies one nucleotide away. The V call is TRBV11-2, the J call TRBJ1-5; 7 bases are a match to TRBD1. From germline, CDR1 is SGHAT and CDR2 FQNNGV. This CDR3 spans 15 amino acids. The CDR3 here is CASRHRGRGNQPQRF. CDR3 bases: TGTGCCAGCAGACACAGGGGCCGGGGCAATCAGCCCCAGCGTTTT.

This clonotype was counted only a few times. The chain combines TRBV6-1 with TRBJ2-7; 14 bases map to TRBD2. The junction had 5 bases not matched to a gene; V was cut back by 1 base and J by 6 bases. The germline V gene has CDR1 MNHNS and CDR2 SASEGT. CDR3 size: 16 residues. CDR3 sequence reads: CASSEGTSGRLSEQYF. As DNA, the CDR3 is TGTGCCAGCAGTGAAGGGACTAGCGGGAGGTTGTCCGAGCAGTACTTC.

This clonotype was counted many times. This chain joins TRBV20-1 and TRBJ2-5, with a possible D match to TRBD2 (6 bases). Trimming took off 3 bases at V and 0 bases at J, with 8 bases between the two ends. This CDR3 comprises 13 residues. Germline CDR1 DFQATT, CDR2 SNEGSKA (reference sequence). The CDR3 region has the DNA TGCAGTGCTAGGAGCGGGTACCAAGAGACCCAGTACTTC. Protein sequence: CSARSGYQETQYF.

This clonotype was found many times. This chain connects TRBV6-5 to TRBJ2-7; 7 bases match TRBD1. Germline CDR1 MNHEY, CDR2 SVGAGI. The CDR3 is 13 residues long. The J segment lost 3 bases and the V segment lost 2 bases, leaving 1 base of the junction unmatched. The CDR3 DNA is TGTGCCAGCAGTTACGGGACAGACTACGAGCAGTACTTC. Protein sequence: CASSYGTDYEQYF.

This clonotype was observed many times. In nucleotides, the CDR3 is TGTGCCAGCACCCCGGCGGGGGGTATGAGCAATCAGCCCCAGCATTTT. Protein product: CASTPAGGMSNQPQHF. The chain is built from TRBV6-2 or TRBV6-3 and TRBJ1-5, with D possibly being TRBD1 (5 bases). Per the germline V gene, CDR1 is MNHEY and CDR2 is SVGEGT. The V and J ends lost 7 bases and 1 base respectively, with 17 bases between them. The CDR3 length is 16 residues.

The genes are TRBV2 and TRBJ1-6; D call uncertain. Trimming cost V 4 bases and J 7 bases, with 8 bases left between them. CDR1 is SNHLY, CDR2 FYNNEI, per germline. This CDR3 has 13 residues. This CDR3 is CASSVYENSPLHF. The DNA for the CDR3 is TGTGCCAGCAGTGTTTATGAGAATTCACCCCTCCACTTT.

This clonotype was detected many times. The chain carries TRBV12-3 or TRBV12-4 and TRBJ2-2; D might be TRBD1 or TRBD2, each matching 5 bases. The CDR3 sequence is 14 residues long. Trimming took off 4 bases at V and 6 bases at J, with 12 bases between the two ends. Here the CDR3 reads CASSSGTPSGELFF. As DNA, the CDR3 is TGTGCCAGCAGTTCCGGGACCCCTTCCGGGGAGCTGTTTTTT.

This clonotype was counted at least ten times. V gene TRBV27 combines with J gene TRBJ1-1; 8 bases align to TRBD1. This CDR3 contains 16 residues. Germline-derived CDR1 and CDR2 are MNHEY and SMNVEV (reference sequence). V lost 2 bases and J lost 5; bases outside the gene matches: 10. The CDR3 DNA sequence: TGTGCCAGCAGTTTAAGATCAGGGGGCGCCGTTACTGAAGCTTTCTTT. Its translation: CASSLRSGGAVTEAFF.

Many counts were recorded for this clonotype. The chain recombines TRBV5-1 with TRBJ2-2, with TRBD2 matching over 9 bases. This CDR3 is 15 amino acids long. The ends lost 4 bases at V and 0 bases at J; junction bases unmatched: 1. Germline V lookup: CDR1 SGHRS, CDR2 YFSETQ. CDR3 nucleotide sequence: TGCGCCAGCAGCCCTAGCGGGACGAACACCGGGGAGCTGTTTTTT. Its translation is CASSPSGTNTGELFF.

This clonotype has ten or more counts. The chain has TRBV6-2 or TRBV6-3 and TRBJ1-1; TRBD1 might be the D (5 bases). This CDR3 comprises 15 residues. In germline, CDR1 is MNHEY, CDR2 SVGEGT. Between the trimmed V and J ends, which lost 6 bases and 3 bases, there was a span of 17 bases. The CDR3 DNA follows: TGTGCCAGCAGAACTCAGGGTCGTTCGTACACTGAAGCTTTCTTT. This translates into CASRTQGRSYTEAFF.

At least ten counts were recorded for this clonotype. The V gene is TRBV11-3, the J gene TRBJ2-2; D uncertain. V was clipped by 4 bases and J by 5 bases, with 8 bases between them. Germline-derived CDR1 and CDR2 are SGHNT and YENEEA. CDR3 length: 13 residues. CDR3 sequence (DNA): TGTGCCAGCAGCTCAGACGCTACCGGGGAGCTGTTTTTT. The encoded protein is CASSSDATGELFF.

The rearrangement links TRBV4-1 to TRBJ1-3; 11 bases fit TRBD1. From germline, CDR1 is MGHRA and CDR2 YSYEKL. This CDR3 spans 19 amino acids. After removal of 2 bases from V and 0 bases from J, the junction contained 9 bases not matched to a gene. The CDR3 DNA is TGCGCCAGCAGCCAACCGGACAGGGGGCGGGTACTCTCTGGAAACACCATATATTTT. Protein sequence: CASSQPDRGRVLSGNTIYF.

This clonotype was observed many times. The chain combines TRBV28 with TRBJ2-7; 7 nucleotides match TRBD2. The CDR3 totals 15 residues. Germline CDR1 MDHEN, CDR2 SYDVKM. V trimming: 3 bases; J trimming: 7 bases; junction bases outside the gene matches: 12. Written as DNA, the CDR3 is TGTGCCAGCAGTTTGGTATCGGGGGGTCGATGGGAGCAGTACTTC. It yields the protein CASSLVSGGRWEQYF. Supplemented by reference TRBV28 and TRBJ2-7, the full variable domain reads DVKVTQSSRYLVKRTGEKVFLECVQDMDHENMFWYRQDPGLGLRLIYFSYDVKMKEKGDIPEGYSVSREKKERFSLILESASTNQTSMYLCASSLVSGGRWEQYFGPGTRLTVT.

This clonotype was recorded once. The rearrangement links TRBV27 to TRBJ1-6, with 8 positions matching TRBD1. The CDR3 totals 16 residues. CDR1 and CDR2 from the germline V gene are MNHEY and SMNVEV (reference sequence). Trimming removed 4 bases from V and 7 bases from J; junction bases left unmatched: 9. The CDR3 sequence: CASSYAGGFRNSPLHF. In nucleotides, the CDR3 is TGTGCCAGCAGTTACGCAGGGGGCTTTCGCAATTCACCCCTCCACTTT.

On this clonotype itself: One junction end disagrees with the germline gene, perhaps due to a read error. The chain has TRBV5-4 and TRBJ1-2; D is unclear. The germline V gene has CDR1 SGHNT and CDR2 YYREEE (reference sequence). The CDR3 has 14 residues. The CDR3 region has the DNA TGTGCCAGCAGCCTAGTCAGGTCGGCGGGCGGCTACAACTTC. This gives the protein CASSLVRSAGGYNF. The full variable domain, rest sourced from reference TRBV5-4 and TRBJ1-2, is ETGVTQSPTHLIKTRGQQVTLRCSSQSGHNTVSWYQQALGQGPQFIFQYYREEENGRGNFPPRFSGLQFPNYSSELNVNALELDDSALYLCASSLVRSAGGYNFGSGTRLTVV.

For the CDR3, the DNA is TGTGCCAGCAGCCCACTCAGCGGGAGTGGGTCCTACGAGCAGTACTTC. Protein product: CASSPLSGSGSYEQYF. The V gene is TRBV12-3 or TRBV12-4, the J gene TRBJ2-7; 8 bases are a match to TRBD2. Losses at the gene ends were 6 bases for V and 1 base for J; bases not matched to a gene: 11. The CDR3 consists of 16 residues.

This clonotype was seen many times. The CDR3 coding sequence is TGCAGCGTTGAAATTTTGGGCAGGGGCTACACCGGGGAGCTGTTTTTT. Amino acid sequence: CSVEILGRGYTGELFF. The chain uses TRBV29-1 and TRBJ2-2, with D perhaps matching TRBD1 (6 bases). Trimming shortened V by 2 bases and J by 3 bases, and 16 bases separated the two germline ends. The CDR3 loop spans 16 amino acids. CDR1 SQVTM and CDR2 ANQGSEA come from the germline V gene.